The clone carrying this T cell receptor (beta chain) was seen only a few times. What it recognizes is unknown. Treg sorting used a CD4+CD25+CD127-/low gate. The V gene end was trimmed by 5 bases and the J gene end by 2 bases; junction bases not matched to a gene: 6. CDR3 length: 13 residues. The germline V gene encodes CDR1 SQVTM and CDR2 ANQGSEA. Regarding the study as a whole: Tumor Treg TCRs overlapped most with tumor naive CD4+ cells.

After constant-region reverse-primer amplification, full-length variable regions underwent semi-nested PCR with Nested Universal Primer A. TCRdb redid the calling of the 5' RACE reads with MiXCR, one entry per CDR3 protein. The sample includes 40,000 to 55,000 distinct CDR3 sequences, roughly 20% of them seen just once. This chain uses TRBV29-1 with TRBJ2-7; 7 nucleotides agree with TRBD1. Sequenced sample: Tregs sorted from a lymph node. This sequence was found in a female donor with breast cancer. CDR3 nucleotide sequence: TGCAGCGTTTCGGGACAGCGCGCCTACGAGCAGTACTTC. Encoded protein: CSVSGQRAYEQYF.